The 19 T cell receptor beta chains in this list originate from one sample, sequenced in a study of T-cell memory formation after mild COVID-19. TCRdb redid the calling of the 5' RACE reads with MiXCR, one entry per CDR3 protein. The repertoire has about 110,000 distinct CDR3 sequences, 15% to 20% of them found once; the top ten carry roughly 6%. The sample taken for sequencing was PBMCs or a T cell subset sorted from them (not recorded which). The origin of the receptors is a man younger than 35 who had mild COVID-19 (a few samples of this study predate the infection). Cell type and time point are not known.

The CDR3 DNA sequence: TGTGCCAGCAGCTTAGGTGCCGGGGGACAGGGGGAGACCCAGTACTTC. Encoded protein: CASSLGAGGQGETQYF. The chain uses TRBV7-7 and TRBJ2-5; 10 bases align to TRBD1. Per the germline V gene, CDR1 is SSHAT and CDR2 is FNYEAQ (reference sequence). V dropped 1 base and J dropped 5; count of bases not matched to a gene: 7. This CDR3 comprises 16 residues.

The J gene is TRBJ2-5, the V gene TRBV5-1, with D tentatively TRBD2 (6 bases). Deletions cut 4 bases from V and 5 bases from J, with 21 bases between. Looked up from germline, CDR1 is SGHRS and CDR2 is YFSETQ. CDR3 size: 16 residues. The CDR3 nucleotides are TGCGCCAGCAGCCCGGAAGCGGGCCATGTGGGGGAGACCCAGTACTTC. The encoded protein is CASSPEAGHVGETQYF.

This clonotype appeared a few times. The chain has TRBV12-3 or TRBV12-4 and TRBJ1-5, with D possibly TRBD1 on 6 matching bases. The V end was cut by 7 bases, the J end by 6 bases, with 16 bases between. This CDR3 comprises 14 residues. The CDR3 loop is CASTEGGVGQPQHF. DNA for the CDR3: TGTGCCAGCACCGAGGGGGGGGTAGGTCAGCCCCAGCATTTT.

This clonotype was observed a few times. This chain joins TRBV7-2 and TRBJ2-5; 9 bases map to TRBD2. CDR3 length: 16 residues. The germline V gene has CDR1 SGHTA and CDR2 FQGNSA. J gave up 5 bases and V 5 bases, and 12 bases lay outside the gene matches. The CDR3 loop reads CASSVSGAGGLETQYF. CDR3 in DNA: TGTGCCAGCAGCGTCTCGGGAGCGGGGGGTCTGGAGACCCAGTACTTC.

A few counts support this clonotype. The V and J genes are TRBV28 and TRBJ2-5; 8 bases match TRBD1. The CDR3 is 16 residues long. CDR1 MDHEN and CDR2 SYDVKM come from the germline V gene. The J segment lost 5 bases and the V segment lost 6 bases, leaving 14 bases of the junction unmatched. The CDR3 DNA reads TGTGCCAGCAGCACCATGTGGGGGGACAGGAGGGAGACCCAGTACTTC. Translating gives CASSTMWGDRRETQYF.

This clonotype was counted a few times. J is TRBJ2-3 and V is TRBV12-3 or TRBV12-4; 10 bases align to TRBD1. Unmatched junction bases numbered 6, after V lost 8 bases and J lost 4 bases. This CDR3 is built from 14 residues. Here the CDR3 DNA reads TGTGCCAGCCGACAGGGGGCTGGCGCAGATACGCAGTATTTT. Its protein product is CASRQGAGADTQYF.

The CDR3 DNA reads TGTGCCAGTAGTTTCGACAGGGGAGGGGAAGCTTTCTTT. Residues: CASSFDRGGEAFF. The chain joins TRBV19 to TRBJ1-1; 8 bases align to TRBD1. The CDR3 is 13 amino acids. The J segment lost 8 bases and the V segment lost 5 bases, leaving 7 bases of the junction unmatched. Germline assignment: CDR1 LNHDA and CDR2 SQIVND (reference sequence).

This clonotype was seen at least ten times. This chain links TRBV20-1 with TRBJ2-7; 14 bases line up with TRBD2. V lost 1 base and J lost 6; bases outside the gene matches: 8. This CDR3 region has 16 residues. The V gene's germline CDR1 is DFQATT and CDR2 SNEGSKA (reference sequence). The CDR3, as DNA: TGCAGTGCTAGAGCGCGACTAGCGGGGGGGCGGGGCGAGCAGTACTTC. It is translated as CSARARLAGGRGEQYF.

The V and J genes are TRBV7-2 and TRBJ1-2; no reliable D call. The germline gives CDR1 SGHTA, CDR2 FQGNSA. V shed 5 bases and J shed 4 bases, with 17 bases lying between them. This CDR3 region has 15 residues. The CDR3 sequence: CASSAPVRASYGYTF. The CDR3 DNA follows: TGTGCCAGCAGCGCTCCGGTGAGGGCGTCCTATGGCTACACCTTC.

This clonotype was counted between two and nine times. This chain connects TRBV10-3 to TRBJ1-6; D possibly corresponds to TRBD1 (5 bases). CDR1 is ENHRY, CDR2 SYGVKD, per germline. Trimming removed 6 bases from V and 0 bases from J, with 12 bases in between. This CDR3 region has 16 residues. The CDR3 here is CAIRKAGSSYNSPLHF. The CDR3, as DNA: TGTGCCATCAGAAAAGCAGGGAGCTCCTATAATTCACCCCTCCACTTT.

This clonotype was detected once. The V call is TRBV5-1, the J call TRBJ1-1; a possible D gene is TRBD1 (6 bases). Trimming removed 5 bases at V and 1 base at J, with 12 bases between. The CDR3 consists of 14 residues. Germline V gene data show CDR1 as SGHRS and CDR2 as YFSETQ. For the CDR3, the DNA is TGCGCCAGCAGATACGGAGGGGGGAACACTGAAGCTTTCTTT. This sequence encodes CASRYGGGNTEAFF.

This clonotype has a handful of counts. This chain connects TRBV7-2 to TRBJ2-6; D is ambiguous. V lost 4 bases to trimming and J lost 0 bases, with 7 bases between them. The CDR3 covers 15 residues. CDR1 and CDR2 from the germline V gene are SGHTA and FQGNSA. The CDR3 region has the DNA TGTGCCAGCAGCTCTAGGAGCTCTGGGGCCAACGTCCTGACTTTC. Protein: CASSSRSSGANVLTF.

The chain combines TRBV7-3 with TRBJ2-3; maybe TRBD2 (6 bases). The CDR3 spans 14 residues. V was clipped by 6 bases and J by 4 bases, with 14 bases between them. CDR1 is SGHTA, CDR2 FQGTGA, per germline. The CDR3 nucleotides read TGTGCCAGCAGATCCGGAGGGATGGCAGATACGCAGTATTTT. Amino acid sequence: CASRSGGMADTQYF.

This clonotype occurred a few times. The chain recombines TRBV20-1 with TRBJ1-2; D perhaps matches TRBD1 (6 bases). With 6 bases removed from V and 4 bases from J, the gap between germline ends came to 15 bases. CDR3 length: 13 residues. Germline loops: CDR1 DFQATT, CDR2 SNEGSKA (reference sequence). The CDR3: CSATGHGGYGYTF. CDR3 in DNA: TGCAGTGCCACAGGGCATGGAGGCTATGGCTACACCTTC.

J is TRBJ2-2 and V is TRBV7-2; TRBD2 is a possible D gene (6 bases). CDR3 size: 19 residues. The V gene lost 5 bases and the J gene lost 1 base, with 23 bases spanning the gap. Per the germline V gene, CDR1 is SGHTA and CDR2 is FQGNSA. The CDR3 nucleotides read TGTGCCAGCAGCCCCCCGTGGGGAGCGGGTCGGAGGAACACCGGGGAGCTGTTTTTT. This encodes CASSPPWGAGRRNTGELFF.

This clonotype came up a few times. The chain links TRBV7-8 to TRBJ1-6; 7 bases fit TRBD1. The CDR3 sequence is 15 residues long. Germline CDR1 SGHVS, CDR2 FQNEAQ. The ends lost 4 bases at V and 5 bases at J; junction bases unmatched: 5. In DNA, the CDR3 is TGTGCCAGCAGCTACGGACAGGTGGATAATTCACCCCTCCACTTT. Protein: CASSYGQVDNSPLHF.

This clonotype was detected ten times or more. This chain connects TRBV7-2 to TRBJ2-1; the D gene could be TRBD1 or TRBD2 (5 bases each). Looked up from germline, CDR1 is SGHTA and CDR2 is FQGNSA. The CDR3 is 14 residues long. V dropped 2 bases and J dropped 8 bases, with 13 bases sitting between them. CDR3 region: CASSLMGVGDEQFF. The CDR3 coding sequence is TGTGCCAGCAGCTTAATGGGGGTTGGGGATGAGCAGTTCTTC.

This clonotype was observed a few times. The chain links TRBV15 to TRBJ1-1, with no clear D. V was cut by 1 base and J by 8 bases, with 14 bases left in between. In germline, CDR1 is LNHNV, CDR2 YYDKDF (reference sequence). The CDR3 covers 14 residues. The CDR3 here is CATSRGSSLSEAFF. The DNA for the CDR3 is TGTGCCACCAGCAGAGGTTCAAGTCTATCCGAAGCTTTCTTT.

J is TRBJ2-1 and V is TRBV5-5, with D possibly being TRBD2 (5 bases). The germline V gene has CDR1 SGHKS and CDR2 YYEKEE (reference sequence). The CDR3 has 13 residues. V was trimmed by 2 bases and J by 9 bases, leaving 12 bases between them. CDR3 DNA sequence: TGTGCCAGCAGCTTTAACAGCGGCGCTGAGCAGTTCTTC. Translating it yields CASSFNSGAEQFF.